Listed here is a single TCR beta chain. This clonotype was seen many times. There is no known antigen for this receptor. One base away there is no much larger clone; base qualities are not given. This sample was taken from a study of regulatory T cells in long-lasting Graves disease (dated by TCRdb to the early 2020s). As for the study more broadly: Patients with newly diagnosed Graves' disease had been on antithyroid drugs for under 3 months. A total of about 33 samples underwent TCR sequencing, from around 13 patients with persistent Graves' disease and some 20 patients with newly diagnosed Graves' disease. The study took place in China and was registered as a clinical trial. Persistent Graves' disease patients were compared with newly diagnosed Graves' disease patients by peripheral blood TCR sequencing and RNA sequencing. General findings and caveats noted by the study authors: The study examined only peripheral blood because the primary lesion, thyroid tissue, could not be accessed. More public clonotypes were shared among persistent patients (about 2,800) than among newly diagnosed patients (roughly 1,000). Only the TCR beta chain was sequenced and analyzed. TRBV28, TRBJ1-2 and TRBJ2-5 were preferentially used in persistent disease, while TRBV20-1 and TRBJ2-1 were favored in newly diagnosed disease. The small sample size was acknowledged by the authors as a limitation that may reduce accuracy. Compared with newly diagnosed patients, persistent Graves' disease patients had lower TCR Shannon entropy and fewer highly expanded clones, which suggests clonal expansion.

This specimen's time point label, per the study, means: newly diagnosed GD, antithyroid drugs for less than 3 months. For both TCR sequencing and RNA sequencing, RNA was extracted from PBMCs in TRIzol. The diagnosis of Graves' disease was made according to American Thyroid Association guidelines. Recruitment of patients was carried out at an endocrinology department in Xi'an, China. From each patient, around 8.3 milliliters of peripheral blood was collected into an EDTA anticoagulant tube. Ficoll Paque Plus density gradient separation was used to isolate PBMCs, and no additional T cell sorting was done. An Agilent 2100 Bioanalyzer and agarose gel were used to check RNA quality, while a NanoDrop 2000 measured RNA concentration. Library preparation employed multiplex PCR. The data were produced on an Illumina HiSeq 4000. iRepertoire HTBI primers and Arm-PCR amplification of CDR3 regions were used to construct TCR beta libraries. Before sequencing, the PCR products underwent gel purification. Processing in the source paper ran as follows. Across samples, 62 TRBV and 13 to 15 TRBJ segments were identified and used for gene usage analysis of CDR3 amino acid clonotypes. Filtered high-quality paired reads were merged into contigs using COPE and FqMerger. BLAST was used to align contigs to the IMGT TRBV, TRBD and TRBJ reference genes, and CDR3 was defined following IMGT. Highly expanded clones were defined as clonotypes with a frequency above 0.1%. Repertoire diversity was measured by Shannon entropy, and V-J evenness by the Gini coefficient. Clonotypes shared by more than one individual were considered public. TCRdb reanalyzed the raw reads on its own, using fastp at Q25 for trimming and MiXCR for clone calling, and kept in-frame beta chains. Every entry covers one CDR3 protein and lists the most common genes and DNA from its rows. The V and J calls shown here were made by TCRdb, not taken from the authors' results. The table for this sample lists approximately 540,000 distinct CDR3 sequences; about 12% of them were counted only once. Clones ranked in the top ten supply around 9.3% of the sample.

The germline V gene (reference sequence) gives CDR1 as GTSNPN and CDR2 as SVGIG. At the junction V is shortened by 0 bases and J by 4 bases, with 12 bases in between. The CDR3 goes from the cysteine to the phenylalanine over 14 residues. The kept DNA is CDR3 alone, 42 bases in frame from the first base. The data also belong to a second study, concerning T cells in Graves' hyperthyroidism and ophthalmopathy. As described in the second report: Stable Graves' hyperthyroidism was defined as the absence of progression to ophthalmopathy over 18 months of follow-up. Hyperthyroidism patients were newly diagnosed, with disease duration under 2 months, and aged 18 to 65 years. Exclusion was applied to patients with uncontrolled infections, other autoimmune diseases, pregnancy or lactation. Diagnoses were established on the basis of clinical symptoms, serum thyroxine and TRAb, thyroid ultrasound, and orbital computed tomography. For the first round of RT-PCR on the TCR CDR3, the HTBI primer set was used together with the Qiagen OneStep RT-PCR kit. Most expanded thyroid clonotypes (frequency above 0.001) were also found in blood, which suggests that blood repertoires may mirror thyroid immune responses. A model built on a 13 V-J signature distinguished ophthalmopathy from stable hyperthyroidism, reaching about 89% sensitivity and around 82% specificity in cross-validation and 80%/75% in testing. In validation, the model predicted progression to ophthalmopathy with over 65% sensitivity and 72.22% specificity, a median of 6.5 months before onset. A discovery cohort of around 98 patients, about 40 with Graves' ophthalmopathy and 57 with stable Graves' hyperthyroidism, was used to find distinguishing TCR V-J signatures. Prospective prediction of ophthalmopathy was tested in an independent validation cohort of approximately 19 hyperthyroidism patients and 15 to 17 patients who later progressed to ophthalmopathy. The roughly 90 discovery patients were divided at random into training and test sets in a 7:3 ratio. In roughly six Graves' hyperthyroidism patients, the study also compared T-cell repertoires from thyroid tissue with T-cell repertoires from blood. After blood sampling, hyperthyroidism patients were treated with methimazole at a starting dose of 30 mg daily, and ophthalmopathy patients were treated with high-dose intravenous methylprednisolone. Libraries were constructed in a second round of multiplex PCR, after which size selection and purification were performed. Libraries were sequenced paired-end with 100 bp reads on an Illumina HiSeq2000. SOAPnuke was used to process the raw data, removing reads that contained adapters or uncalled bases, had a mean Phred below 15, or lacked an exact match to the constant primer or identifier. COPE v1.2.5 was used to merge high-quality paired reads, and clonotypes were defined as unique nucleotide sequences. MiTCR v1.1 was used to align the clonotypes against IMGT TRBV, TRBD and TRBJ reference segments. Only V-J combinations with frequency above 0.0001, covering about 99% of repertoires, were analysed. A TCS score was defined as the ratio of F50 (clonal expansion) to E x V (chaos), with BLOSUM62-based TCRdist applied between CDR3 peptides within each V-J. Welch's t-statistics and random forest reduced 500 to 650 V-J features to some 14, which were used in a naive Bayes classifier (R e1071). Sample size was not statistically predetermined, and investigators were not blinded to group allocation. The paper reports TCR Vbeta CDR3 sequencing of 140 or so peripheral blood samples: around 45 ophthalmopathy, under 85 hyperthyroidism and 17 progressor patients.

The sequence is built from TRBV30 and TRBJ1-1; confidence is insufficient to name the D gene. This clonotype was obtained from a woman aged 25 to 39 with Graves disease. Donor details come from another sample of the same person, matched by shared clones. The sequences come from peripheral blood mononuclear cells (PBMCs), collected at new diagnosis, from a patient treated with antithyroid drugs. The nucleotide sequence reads TGTGCCTGGAGTGTACTCCAGACACTCACTGAAGCTTTCTTT. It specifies CAWSVLQTLTEAFF. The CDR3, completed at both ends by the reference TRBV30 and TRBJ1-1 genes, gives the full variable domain SQTIHQWPATLVQPVGSPLSLECTVEGTSNPNLYWYRQAAGRGLQLLFYSVGIGQISSEVPQNLSASRPQDRQFILSSKKLLLSDSGFYLCAWSVLQTLTEAFFGQGTRLTVV.